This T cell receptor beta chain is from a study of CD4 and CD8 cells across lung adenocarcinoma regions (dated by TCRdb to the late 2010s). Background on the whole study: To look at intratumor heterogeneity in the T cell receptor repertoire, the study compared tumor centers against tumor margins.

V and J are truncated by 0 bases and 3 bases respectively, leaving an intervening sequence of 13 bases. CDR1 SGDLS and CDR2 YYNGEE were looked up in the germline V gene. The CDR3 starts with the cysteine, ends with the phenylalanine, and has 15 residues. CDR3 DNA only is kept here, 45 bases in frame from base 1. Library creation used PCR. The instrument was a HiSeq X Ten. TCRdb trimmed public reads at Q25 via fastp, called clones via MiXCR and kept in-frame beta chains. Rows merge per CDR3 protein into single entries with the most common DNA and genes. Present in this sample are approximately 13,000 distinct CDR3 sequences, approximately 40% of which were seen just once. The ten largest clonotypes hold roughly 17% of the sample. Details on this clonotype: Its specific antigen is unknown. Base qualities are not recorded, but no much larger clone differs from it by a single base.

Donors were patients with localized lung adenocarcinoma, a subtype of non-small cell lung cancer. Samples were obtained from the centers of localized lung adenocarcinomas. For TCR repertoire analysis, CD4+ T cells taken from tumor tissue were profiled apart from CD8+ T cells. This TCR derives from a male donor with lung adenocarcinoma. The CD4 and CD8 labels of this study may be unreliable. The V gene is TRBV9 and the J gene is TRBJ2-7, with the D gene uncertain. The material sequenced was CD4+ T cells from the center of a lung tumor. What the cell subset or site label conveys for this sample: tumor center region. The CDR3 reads CASSVAPGDFYEQYF. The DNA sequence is TGTGCCAGCAGCGTAGCTCCTGGTGACTTCTACGAGCAGTACTTC.